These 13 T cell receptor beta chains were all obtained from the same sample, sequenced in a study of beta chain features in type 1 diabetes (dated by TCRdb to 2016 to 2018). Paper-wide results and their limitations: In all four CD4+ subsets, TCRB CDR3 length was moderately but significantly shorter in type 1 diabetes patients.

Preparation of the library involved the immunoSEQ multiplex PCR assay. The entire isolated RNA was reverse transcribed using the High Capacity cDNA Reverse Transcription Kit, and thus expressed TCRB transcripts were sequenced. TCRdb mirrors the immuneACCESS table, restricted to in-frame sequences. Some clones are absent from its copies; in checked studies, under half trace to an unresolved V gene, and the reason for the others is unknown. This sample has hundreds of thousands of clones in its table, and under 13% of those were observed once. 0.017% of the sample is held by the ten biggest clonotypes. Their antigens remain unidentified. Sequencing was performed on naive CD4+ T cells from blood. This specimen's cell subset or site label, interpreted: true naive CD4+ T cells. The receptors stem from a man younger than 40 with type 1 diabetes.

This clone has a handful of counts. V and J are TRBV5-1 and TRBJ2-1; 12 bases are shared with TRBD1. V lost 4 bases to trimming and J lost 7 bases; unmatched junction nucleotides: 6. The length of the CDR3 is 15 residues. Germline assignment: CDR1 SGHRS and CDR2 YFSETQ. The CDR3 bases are TGCGCCAGCAGCATGGGACAGGGGGCGAAAAATGAGCAGTTCTTC. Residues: CASSMGQGAKNEQFF. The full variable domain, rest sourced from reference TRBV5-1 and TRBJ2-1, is KAGVTQTPRYLIKTRGQQVTLSCSPISGHRSVSWYQQTPGQGLQFLFEYFSETQRNKGNFPGRFSGRQFSNSRSEMNVSTLELGDSALYLCASSMGQGAKNEQFFGPGTRLTVL.

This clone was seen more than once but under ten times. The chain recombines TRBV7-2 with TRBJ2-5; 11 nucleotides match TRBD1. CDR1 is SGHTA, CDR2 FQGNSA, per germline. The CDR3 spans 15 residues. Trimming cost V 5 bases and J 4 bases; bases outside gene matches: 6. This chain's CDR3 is CASSGQGAGRETQYF. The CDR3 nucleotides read TGTGCCAGCAGCGGACAGGGGGCGGGTCGAGAGACCCAGTACTTC.

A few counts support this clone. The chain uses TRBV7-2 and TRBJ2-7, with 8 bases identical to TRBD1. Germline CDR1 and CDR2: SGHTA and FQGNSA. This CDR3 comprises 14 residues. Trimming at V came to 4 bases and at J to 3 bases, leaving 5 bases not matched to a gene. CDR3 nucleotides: TGTGCCAGCAGCTCCCGGACAGGGAACTACGAGCAGTACTTC. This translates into CASSSRTGNYEQYF.

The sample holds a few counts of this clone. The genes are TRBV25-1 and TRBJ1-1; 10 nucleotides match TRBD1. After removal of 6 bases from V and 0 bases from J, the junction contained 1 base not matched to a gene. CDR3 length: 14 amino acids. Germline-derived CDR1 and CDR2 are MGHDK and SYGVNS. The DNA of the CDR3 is TGTGCCAGCAGGGGACAGGGGTTGAACACTGAAGCTTTCTTT. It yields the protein CASRGQGLNTEAFF.

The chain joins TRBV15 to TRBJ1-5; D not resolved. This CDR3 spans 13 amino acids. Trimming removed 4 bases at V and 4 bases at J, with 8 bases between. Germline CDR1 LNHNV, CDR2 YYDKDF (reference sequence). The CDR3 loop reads CATSTGLNQPQHF. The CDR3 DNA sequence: TGTGCCACCAGCACGGGTTTAAATCAGCCCCAGCATTTT.

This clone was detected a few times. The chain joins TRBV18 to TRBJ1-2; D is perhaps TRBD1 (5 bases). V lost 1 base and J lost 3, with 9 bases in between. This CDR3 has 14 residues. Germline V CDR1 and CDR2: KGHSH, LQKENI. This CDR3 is CASSPLEGDYGYTF. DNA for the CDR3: TGTGCCAGCTCACCACTCGAAGGGGACTATGGCTACACCTTC. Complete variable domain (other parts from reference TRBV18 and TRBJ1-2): NAGVMQNPRHLVRRRGQEARLRCSPMKGHSHVYWYRQLPEEGLKFMVYLQKENIIDESGMPKERFSAEFPKEGPSILRIQQVVRGDSAAYFCASSPLEGDYGYTFGSGTRLTVV.

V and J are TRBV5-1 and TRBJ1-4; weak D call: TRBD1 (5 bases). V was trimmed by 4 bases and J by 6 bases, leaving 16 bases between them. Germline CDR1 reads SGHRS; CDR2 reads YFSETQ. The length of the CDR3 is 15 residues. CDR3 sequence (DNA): TGCGCCAGCAGCGTCACAGGAGAACGTCATGAAAAACTGTTTTTT. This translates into CASSVTGERHEKLFF.

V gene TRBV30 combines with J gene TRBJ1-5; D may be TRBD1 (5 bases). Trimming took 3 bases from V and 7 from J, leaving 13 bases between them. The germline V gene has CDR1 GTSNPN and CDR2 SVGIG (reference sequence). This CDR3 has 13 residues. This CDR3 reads CAWSADRIQPQHF. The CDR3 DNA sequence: TGTGCCTGGAGCGCCGACAGAATCCAGCCCCAGCATTTT.

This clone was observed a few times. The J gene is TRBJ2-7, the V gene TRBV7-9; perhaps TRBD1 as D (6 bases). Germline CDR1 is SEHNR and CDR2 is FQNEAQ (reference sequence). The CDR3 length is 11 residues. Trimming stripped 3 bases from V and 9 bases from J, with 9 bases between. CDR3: CASSFGQLQYF. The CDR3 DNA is TGTGCCAGCAGCTTCGGACAGCTGCAGTACTTC.

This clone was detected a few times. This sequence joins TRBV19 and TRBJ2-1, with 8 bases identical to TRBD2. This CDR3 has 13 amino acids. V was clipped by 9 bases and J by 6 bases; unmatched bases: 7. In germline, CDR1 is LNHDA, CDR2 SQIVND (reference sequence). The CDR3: CASRTSTSNEQFF. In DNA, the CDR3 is TGTGCCAGCAGGACTAGCACATCCAATGAGCAGTTCTTC.

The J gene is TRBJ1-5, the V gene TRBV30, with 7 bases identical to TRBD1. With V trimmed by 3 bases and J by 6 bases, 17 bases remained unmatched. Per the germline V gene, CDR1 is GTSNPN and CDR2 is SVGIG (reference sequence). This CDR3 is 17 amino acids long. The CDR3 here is CAWSATRGTARIQPQHF. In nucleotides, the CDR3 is TGTGCCTGGAGCGCAACCAGGGGGACCGCTAGGATTCAGCCCCAGCATTTT. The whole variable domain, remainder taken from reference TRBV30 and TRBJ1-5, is SQTIHQWPATLVQPVGSPLSLECTVEGTSNPNLYWYRQAAGRGLQLLFYSVGIGQISSEVPQNLSASRPQDRQFILSSKKLLLSDSGFYLCAWSATRGTARIQPQHFGDGTRLSIL.

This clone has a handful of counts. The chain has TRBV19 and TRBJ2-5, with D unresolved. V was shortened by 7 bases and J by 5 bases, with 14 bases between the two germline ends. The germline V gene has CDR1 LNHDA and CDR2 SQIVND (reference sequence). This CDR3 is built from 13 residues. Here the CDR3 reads CASKDFEAETQYF. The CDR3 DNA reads TGTGCCAGTAAGGATTTCGAGGCGGAGACCCAGTACTTC.

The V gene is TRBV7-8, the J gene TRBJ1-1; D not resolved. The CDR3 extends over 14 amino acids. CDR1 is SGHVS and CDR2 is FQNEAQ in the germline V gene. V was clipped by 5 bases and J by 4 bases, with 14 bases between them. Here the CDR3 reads CASSLNYRRTEAFF. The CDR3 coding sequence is TGTGCCAGCAGCCTAAACTACCGCCGCACTGAAGCTTTCTTT.